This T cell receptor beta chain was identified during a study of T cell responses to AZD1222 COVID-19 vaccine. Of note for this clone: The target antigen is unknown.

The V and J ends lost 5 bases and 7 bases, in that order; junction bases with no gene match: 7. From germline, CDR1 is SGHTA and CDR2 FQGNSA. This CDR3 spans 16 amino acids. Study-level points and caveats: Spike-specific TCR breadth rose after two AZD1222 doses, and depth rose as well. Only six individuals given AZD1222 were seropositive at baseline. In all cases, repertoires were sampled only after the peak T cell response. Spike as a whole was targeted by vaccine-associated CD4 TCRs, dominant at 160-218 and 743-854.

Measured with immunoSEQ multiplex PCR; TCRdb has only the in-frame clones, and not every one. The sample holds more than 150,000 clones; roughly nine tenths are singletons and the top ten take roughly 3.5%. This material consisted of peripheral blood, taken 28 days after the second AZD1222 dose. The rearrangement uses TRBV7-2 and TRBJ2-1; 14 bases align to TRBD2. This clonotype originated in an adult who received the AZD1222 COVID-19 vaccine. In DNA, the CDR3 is TGTGCCAGCAGCCACTCCGGGACTAGCGGGAGTAATGAGCAGTTCTTC. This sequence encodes CASSHSGTSGSNEQFF.